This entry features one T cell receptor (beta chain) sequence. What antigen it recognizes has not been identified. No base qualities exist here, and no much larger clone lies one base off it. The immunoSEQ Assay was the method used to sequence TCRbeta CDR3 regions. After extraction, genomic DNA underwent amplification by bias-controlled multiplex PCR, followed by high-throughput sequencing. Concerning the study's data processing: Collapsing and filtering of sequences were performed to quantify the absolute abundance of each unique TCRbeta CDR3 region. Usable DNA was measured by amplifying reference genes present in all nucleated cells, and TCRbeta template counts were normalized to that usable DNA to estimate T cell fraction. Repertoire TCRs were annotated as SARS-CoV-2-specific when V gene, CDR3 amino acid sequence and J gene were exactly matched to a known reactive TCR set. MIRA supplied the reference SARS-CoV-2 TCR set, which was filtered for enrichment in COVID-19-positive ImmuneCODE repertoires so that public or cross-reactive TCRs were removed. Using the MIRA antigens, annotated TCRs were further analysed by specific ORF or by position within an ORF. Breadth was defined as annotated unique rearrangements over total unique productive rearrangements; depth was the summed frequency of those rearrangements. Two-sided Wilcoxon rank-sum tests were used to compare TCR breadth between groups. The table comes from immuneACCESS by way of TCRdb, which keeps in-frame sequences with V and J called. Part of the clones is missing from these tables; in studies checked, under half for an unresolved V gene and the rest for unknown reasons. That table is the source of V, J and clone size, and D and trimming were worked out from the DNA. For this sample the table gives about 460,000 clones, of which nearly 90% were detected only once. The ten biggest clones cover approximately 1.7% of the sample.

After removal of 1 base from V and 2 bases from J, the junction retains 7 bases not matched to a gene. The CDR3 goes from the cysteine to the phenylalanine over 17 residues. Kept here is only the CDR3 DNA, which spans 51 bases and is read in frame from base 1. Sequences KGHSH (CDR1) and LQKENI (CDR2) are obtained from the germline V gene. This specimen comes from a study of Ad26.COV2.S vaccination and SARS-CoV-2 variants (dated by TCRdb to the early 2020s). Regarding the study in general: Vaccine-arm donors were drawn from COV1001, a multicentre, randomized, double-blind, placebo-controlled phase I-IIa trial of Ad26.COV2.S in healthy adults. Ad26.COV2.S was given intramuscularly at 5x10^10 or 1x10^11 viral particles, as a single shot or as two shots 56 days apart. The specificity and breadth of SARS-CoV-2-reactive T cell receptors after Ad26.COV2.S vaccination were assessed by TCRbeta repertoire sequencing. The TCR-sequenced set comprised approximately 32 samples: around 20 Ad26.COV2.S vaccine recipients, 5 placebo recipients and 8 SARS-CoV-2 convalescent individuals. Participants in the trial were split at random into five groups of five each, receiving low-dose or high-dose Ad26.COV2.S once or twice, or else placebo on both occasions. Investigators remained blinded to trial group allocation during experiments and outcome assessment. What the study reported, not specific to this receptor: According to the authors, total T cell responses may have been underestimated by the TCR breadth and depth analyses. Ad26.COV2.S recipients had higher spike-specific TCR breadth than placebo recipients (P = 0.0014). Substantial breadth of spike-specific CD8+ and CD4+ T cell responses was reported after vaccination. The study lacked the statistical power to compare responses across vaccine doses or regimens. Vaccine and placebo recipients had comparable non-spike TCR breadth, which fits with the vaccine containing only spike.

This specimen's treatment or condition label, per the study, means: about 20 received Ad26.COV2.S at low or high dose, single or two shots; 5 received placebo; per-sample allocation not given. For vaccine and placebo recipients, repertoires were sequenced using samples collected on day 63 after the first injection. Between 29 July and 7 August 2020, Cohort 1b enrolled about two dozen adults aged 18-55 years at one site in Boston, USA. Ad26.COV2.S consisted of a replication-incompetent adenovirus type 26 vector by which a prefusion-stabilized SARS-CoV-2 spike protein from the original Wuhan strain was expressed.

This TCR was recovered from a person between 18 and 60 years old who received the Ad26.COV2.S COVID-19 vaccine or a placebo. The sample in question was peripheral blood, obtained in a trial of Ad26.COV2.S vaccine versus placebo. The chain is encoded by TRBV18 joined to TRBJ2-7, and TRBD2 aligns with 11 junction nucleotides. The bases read TGTGCCAGCTCACCACTCCTCCTGACTAGCGGGACCTACGAGCAGTACTTC. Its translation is CASSPLLLTSGTYEQYF.